The 6 T cell receptor beta chains reported below all come from one sample, sequenced in a study of T cells in Graves' hyperthyroidism and ophthalmopathy. Template material for amplifying TCR beta CDR3 regions consisted of RNA transcripts. The HTBI primer set was used in a first-round RT-PCR of the TCR CDR3. TCRdb re-analysed the multiplex PCR reads in MiXCR, keeping a single row per CDR3 protein. This sample has about 560,000 distinct CDR3 sequences, with around 14% found just once. What was sequenced was blood. These receptors were collected from a woman in her thirties with Graves' hyperthyroidism.

V is TRBV6-1 and J is TRBJ2-3, with 7 bases lining up with TRBD2. Germline V CDR1 and CDR2: MNHNS, SASEGT. The CDR3 contains 15 residues. J lost 2 bases, V lost 6 bases, and 8 bases had no gene match. The CDR3 loop is CASSPRGRDTDTQYF. The DNA of the CDR3 is TGTGCCAGCAGCCCTCGAGGGAGGGACACAGATACGCAGTATTTT.

The V gene is TRBV20-1, the J gene TRBJ2-6, with 7 bases lining up with TRBD2. This CDR3 contains 15 residues. Per germline, CDR1 DFQATT and CDR2 SNEGSKA (reference sequence). J lost 1 base, V lost 6 bases, and 6 bases had no gene match. The CDR3 loop reads CSAATSESGANVLTF. The CDR3 region has the DNA TGCAGTGCCGCTACTAGCGAGTCTGGGGCCAACGTCCTGACTTTC.

This clonotype was observed a few times. The V gene is TRBV20-1, the J gene TRBJ1-1, with TRBD1 identical over 11 bases. CDR1 DFQATT and CDR2 SNEGSKA come from the germline V gene (reference sequence). The V gene end was trimmed by 0 bases and the J gene end by 7 bases; junction bases not matched to a gene: 10. This CDR3 region has 16 residues. The CDR3 nucleotides are TGCAGTGCTAGAGATCTATCCGGACAGGGGGCGATTGAAGCTTTCTTT. Translating it yields CSARDLSGQGAIEAFF.

In this sample, this clonotype turned up many times. The chain is built from TRBV20-1 and TRBJ1-1; TRBD1 agrees at 9 bases. Germline trimming cut 2 bases from V and 4 bases from J; bases unmatched to any gene: 14. Germline V lookup: CDR1 DFQATT, CDR2 SNEGSKA (reference sequence). CDR3 length equals 17 residues. CDR3 sequence: CSARKPTGGSVLTEAFF. CDR3 coding DNA: TGCAGTGCTAGAAAACCTACAGGGGGCTCCGTTCTCACTGAAGCTTTCTTT.

On this clonotype: One base away lies a much larger clone, so this may be a sequencing read error. The CDR3 carries no conserved terminal phenylalanine or tryptophan, so it likely arises from a read error. This chain links TRBV13 with TRBJ1-1; D perhaps matches TRBD1 (6 bases). Looked up from germline, CDR1 is PRHDT and CDR2 is FYEKMQ (reference sequence). V was clipped by 1 base and J by 3 bases, with 15 bases between them. This CDR3 comprises 16 residues. The CDR3 loop reads CASSLAAGARDTEAFL. The DNA for the CDR3 is TGTGCCAGCAGCTTAGCCGCAGGGGCCAGGGACACTGAAGCTTTCCTT.

In this sample, this clonotype turned up many times. The V gene is TRBV7-6, the J gene TRBJ2-7; TRBD1 aligns across 9 bases. Germline V gene sequence: CDR1 SGHVS, CDR2 FNYEAQ. After removal of 0 bases from V and 2 bases from J, the junction contained 2 bases not matched to a gene. CDR3 length equals 15 residues. CDR3 protein: CASSLAGQGTYEQYF. The CDR3 region has the DNA TGTGCCAGCAGCTTAGCGGGACAGGGAACCTACGAGCAGTACTTC.